This is a list of T cell receptor beta chains from one sample in a study of cytomegalovirus exposure and HLA in healthy donors. The assay was immunoSEQ multiplex PCR, and TCRdb's table has in-frame clones only and misses some. The top ten clones hold approximately 0.9% of a sample with about 110,000 clones, approximately 70% of them seen once. Sequencing was carried out using PBMCs. The receptors were sampled from a woman aged 30 to 39 in good health and CMV-seronegative. Both conserved end residues are part of each CDR3. The order of the fields is clone size, V gene, D gene, J gene, CDR3 protein, CDR3 DNA. The D gene is left open where the match is weak. Clone size is shown for a subset of rows, as once, few, many or a class of expanded clone.

size: -
V: TRBV10-3
D: -
J: TRBJ1-3
CDR3: CAISESGRELDTIYF
DNA: TGTGCCATCAGTGAGTCGGGACGGGAGTTGGACACCATATATTTT

size: -
V: TRBV11-3
D: TRBD1
J: TRBJ1-1
CDR3: CASSPGQGYTEAFF
DNA: TGTGCCAGCAGTCCGGGACAGGGATACACTGAAGCTTTCTTT

size: -
V: TRBV5-6
D: -
J: TRBJ2-5
CDR3: CASSFVTRAGETQYF
DNA: TGTGCCAGCAGCTTTGTTACGAGGGCGGGGGAGACCCAGTACTTC

size: few
V: TRBV30
D: -
J: TRBJ1-5
CDR3: CAWSPRVNQPQHF
DNA: TGTGCCTGGAGCCCCAGGGTCAATCAGCCCCAGCATTTT

size: -
V: TRBV29-1
D: -
J: TRBJ1-1
CDR3: CSVQGGEAFF
DNA: TGCAGCGTGCAGGGCGGTGAAGCTTTCTTT

size: -
V: TRBV7-2
D: -
J: TRBJ2-7
CDR3: CASTLSPGEQYF
DNA: TGTGCCAGCACCCTCTCCCCAGGCGAGCAGTACTTC

size: -
V: TRBV4-2
D: -
J: TRBJ1-2
CDR3: CASSQTRASIDYGYTF
DNA: TGTGCCAGCAGCCAAACCAGAGCGAGTATCGACTATGGCTACACCTTC

size: -
V: TRBV4-3
D: TRBD2
J: TRBJ2-7
CDR3: CASSATSGAYEQYF
DNA: TGCGCCAGCAGCGCGACTAGCGGGGCCTACGAGCAGTACTTC

size: -
V: TRBV10-2
D: TRBD2
J: TRBJ2-5
CDR3: CASSESTASGPLQETQYF
DNA: TGCGCCAGCAGTGAGTCGACGGCTAGCGGTCCCTTACAAGAGACCCAGTACTTC

size: -
V: TRBV7-3
D: -
J: TRBJ1-1
CDR3: CASSLGEDTEAFF
DNA: TGTGCCAGCAGCTTAGGTGAGGACACTGAAGCTTTCTTT

size: few
V: TRBV2
D: TRBD1
J: TRBJ1-1
CDR3: CASSDAGRDRREAFF
DNA: TGTGCCAGCAGTGATGCGGGAAGGGACAGGCGGGAAGCTTTCTTT

size: few
V: TRBV28
D: -
J: TRBJ1-2
CDR3: CASSFSLVGYTF
DNA: TGTGCCAGCAGTTTTTCTCTCGTGGGCTACACCTTC

size: -
V: TRBV7-7
D: TRBD1
J: TRBJ2-5
CDR3: CASSLAGRGETQYF
DNA: TGTGCCAGCAGCTTAGCGGGCAGGGGGGAGACCCAGTACTTC

size: -
V: TRBV5-6
D: -
J: TRBJ1-2
CDR3: CASSLVPRNYGYTF
DNA: TGTGCCAGCAGCTTGGTACCCAGGAACTATGGCTACACCTTC

size: few
V: TRBV6-1
D: -
J: TRBJ2-2
CDR3: CASSEITGSGSGELFF
DNA: TGTGCCAGCAGTGAAATTACAGGGTCGGGGTCCGGGGAGCTGTTTTTT

size: few
V: TRBV20-1
D: -
J: TRBJ2-1
CDR3: CSADNRNEQFF
DNA: TGCAGCGCGGACAACCGTAATGAGCAGTTCTTC

size: -
V: TRBV18
D: -
J: TRBJ1-1
CDR3: CASSPKQSSTEAFF
DNA: TGTGCCAGCTCACCGAAACAGTCATCCACTGAAGCTTTCTTT

size: -
V: TRBV5-4
D: TRBD2
J: TRBJ2-5
CDR3: CASSPQTSGRGQETQYF
DNA: TGTGCCAGCAGCCCTCAGACTAGCGGGAGGGGGCAAGAGACCCAGTACTTC

size: -
V: TRBV28
D: -
J: TRBJ1-4
CDR3: CASRRGGATNEKLFF
DNA: TGTGCCAGCCGCAGGGGTGGTGCAACTAATGAAAAACTGTTTTTT

size: -
V: TRBV28
D: -
J: TRBJ2-1
CDR3: CASRYRRTNEQFF
DNA: TGTGCCAGCAGGTACAGGAGAACCAATGAGCAGTTCTTC

size: -
V: TRBV18
D: -
J: TRBJ2-7
CDR3: CASSPAGLSYEQYF
DNA: TGTGCCAGCTCACCAGCAGGTCTCTCCTACGAGCAGTACTTC

size: -
V: TRBV6-5
D: TRBD1
J: TRBJ1-1
CDR3: CASSYGTGGCEAFF
DNA: TGTGCCAGCAGTTACGGGACAGGGGGGTGCGAAGCTTTCTTT

size: -
V: TRBV4-1
D: -
J: TRBJ2-7
CDR3: CASSQDKAPAGEQYF
DNA: TGCGCCAGCAGCCAAGATAAGGCTCCTGCGGGGGAGCAGTACTTC

size: few
V: TRBV27
D: -
J: TRBJ1-2
CDR3: CASSLQGGGGNGYTF
DNA: TGTGCCAGCAGTTTACAGGGAGGCGGTGGGAATGGCTACACCTTC

size: -
V: TRBV5-6
D: TRBD1
J: TRBJ2-5
CDR3: CASSLLRTGRPEGTQYF
DNA: TGTGCCAGCAGCTTACTCCGGACAGGGCGCCCCGAGGGGACCCAGTACTTC

size: -
V: TRBV25-1
D: -
J: TRBJ1-1
CDR3: CASSTHPPGHLMNTEAFF
DNA: TGTGCCAGCAGCACCCATCCTCCGGGACATCTCATGAACACTGAAGCTTTCTTT

size: few
V: TRBV7-7
D: TRBD1
J: TRBJ1-1
CDR3: CASSQNRGSTEAFF
DNA: TGTGCCAGCAGCCAAAACAGGGGAAGCACTGAAGCTTTCTTT

size: few
V: TRBV29-1
D: TRBD1
J: TRBJ1-2
CDR3: CSVITGGNYGYTF
DNA: TGCAGCGTCATCACAGGGGGGAACTATGGCTACACCTTC

size: once
V: TRBV7-9
D: -
J: TRBJ2-3
CDR3: CASSLDLADTDTQYF
DNA: TGTGCCAGCAGCTTAGATCTGGCAGACACAGATACGCAGTATTTT

size: -
V: TRBV28
D: -
J: TRBJ2-7
CDR3: CASSTFPGQTYEQYF
DNA: TGTGCCAGCAGTACCTTTCCGGGACAAACCTACGAGCAGTACTTC

size: -
V: TRBV19
D: -
J: TRBJ1-5
CDR3: CASIFGGSNQPQHF
DNA: TGTGCCAGTATCTTTGGGGGCAGCAATCAGCCCCAGCATTTT

size: -
V: TRBV5-6
D: TRBD2
J: TRBJ2-2
CDR3: CASSWTSGTNTGELFF
DNA: TGTGCCAGCAGCTGGACTAGCGGGACGAACACCGGGGAGCTGTTTTTT

size: -
V: TRBV5-1
D: TRBD2
J: TRBJ2-7
CDR3: CASSAGLDYEQYF
DNA: TGCGCCAGCAGCGCGGGACTAGACTACGAGCAGTACTTC

size: -
V: TRBV4-3
D: TRBD2
J: TRBJ2-3
CDR3: CASSPRAGVATDTQYF
DNA: TGCGCCAGCAGCCCAAGAGCGGGGGTTGCGACAGATACGCAGTATTTT

size: -
V: TRBV7-9
D: TRBD1
J: TRBJ1-1
CDR3: CASSSTGGELNTEAFF
DNA: TGTGCCAGCAGCTCTACAGGGGGGGAATTGAACACTGAAGCTTTCTTT

size: -
V: TRBV2
D: -
J: TRBJ2-1
CDR3: CASGRPGDVYNEQFF
DNA: TGTGCCAGCGGAAGACCCGGAGACGTCTACAATGAGCAGTTCTTC

size: -
V: TRBV29-1
D: -
J: TRBJ1-2
CDR3: CSVNHQGYGYTF
DNA: TGCAGCGTTAATCACCAGGGGTATGGCTACACCTTC

size: -
V: TRBV15
D: -
J: TRBJ1-3
CDR3: CATSRDPGSGNTIYF
DNA: TGTGCCACCAGCAGAGATCCGGGCTCTGGAAACACCATATATTTT

size: -
V: TRBV19
D: TRBD2
J: TRBJ2-5
CDR3: CASSNIVAGGETQYF
DNA: TGTGCCAGTAGTAATATTGTAGCGGGAGGTGAGACCCAGTACTTC